Here is one TCR beta chain with its context. V lost 2 bases to trimming and J lost 7 bases; unmatched junction nucleotides: 9. The CDR3 covers 15 residues. Germline values: CDR1 SGHRS, CDR2 YFSETQ. Sequenced by immunoSEQ multiplex PCR; TCRdb stores in-frame clones only, minus some. This table has approximately 2.5 million clones, 93% appearing once. A CD45RA-negative memory subset and a CD45RA+ naive subset were separated from the CD4+ cells. The data were obtained in a study of shared clonotypes between healthy human individuals. The sequence derives from a man between 18 and 29 years old in good health. Some clones in this sample may be carry-over from other donors' samples. The chain employs TRBV5-1 and TRBJ2-1, with 7 bases matching TRBD2. Sequences were obtained from naive CD4+ T cells from PBMCs. Described subset: CD45RA+ positively selected. The chain's CDR3 is CASSFGGSFGNEQFF. The DNA of the CDR3 is TGCGCCAGCAGCTTCGGCGGGAGTTTCGGGAATGAGCAGTTCTTC.